The rows below give T cell receptor beta chains drawn from one sample of a study of regulatory T cells in long-lasting Graves disease. TCRdb redid the calling of the multiplex PCR reads with MiXCR, one entry per CDR3 protein. The data show more than 650,000 distinct CDR3 sequences, with about 32% seen just once and around 42% held by the top ten. The sequences come from peripheral blood mononuclear cells (PBMCs), collected when the disease was refractory, from a patient treated with antithyroid drugs. These receptors were taken from a female donor with Graves disease. CDR3s include the opening cysteine and the closing phenylalanine or tryptophan. D genes are given only for firm matches. Clone size is shown for a subset of rows, as once, few, many or a class of expanded clone.

-	TRBJ1-1	few	12	TRBV30	TGTGCCTGGAGTCGGATGAACACTGAAGCTTTCTTT	CAWSRMNTEAFF
-	TRBJ1-2	-	18	TRBV6-5	TGTGCCAGCAGTTACCTCTACGGGGCAGGGGAAGGTTTATATGGCTACACCTTC	CASSYLYGAGEGLYGYTF
-	TRBJ1-1	once	15	TRBV14	TGTGCCAGCAGCCAAGTTGGGGTGGGGAACACTGAAGCTTTCTTT	CASSQVGVGNTEAFF
TRBD2	TRBJ2-5	many	15	TRBV2	TGTGCCAGCAAATTCCCAGCGGGAGGAGGAGAGACCCAGTACTTC	CASKFPAGGGETQYF
-	TRBJ1-1	-	14	TRBV5-1	TGCGCCAGCAGCTTGTGGATGGATAACACTGAAGCTTTCTTT	CASSLWMDNTEAFF
TRBD1	TRBJ1-2	-	13	TRBV30	TGTGCCTGGACCCGGACAGGGGGCGATGGCTACACCTTC	CAWTRTGGDGYTF
-	TRBJ1-2	few	13	TRBV15	TGTGCCACCAGCAGAGAAGGGGGCTATGGCTACACCTTC	CATSREGGYGYTF
TRBD2	TRBJ2-7	few	16	TRBV12-3/TRBV12-4	TGTGCCAGCAGTAGCCGGACTAGCGCGTTCTCCTACGAGCAGTACTTC	CASSSRTSAFSYEQYF
TRBD2	TRBJ2-7	few	13	TRBV27	TGTGCCAGCAGCGCGGGAGGGGGTTTAGAGCAGTACTTC	CASSAGGGLEQYF
TRBD2	TRBJ2-7	-	15	TRBV19	TGTGCCAGTAGTGGTCAACTAGCGGGGACCTACGAGCAGTACTTC	CASSGQLAGTYEQYF
-	TRBJ1-1	-	15	TRBV2	TGTGCCAGCAAACCACTGCAGGGATCTAACACTGAAGCTTTCTTT	CASKPLQGSNTEAFF
-	TRBJ2-2	-	16	TRBV28	TGTGCCAGGCCCCCTCTCGGGGGGCGATTCCCCGGGGAGCTGTTTTTT	CARPPLGGRFPGELFF
-	TRBJ2-5	-	14	TRBV11-2	TGTGCCAGCAGCCCGGGGGGCCGAACGGGGACCCAGTACTTC	CASSPGGRTGTQYF
TRBD1	TRBJ1-2	-	14	TRBV20-1	TGCAGTGCTCCACAGGGGGCGACTAACTATGGCTACACCTTC	CSAPQGATNYGYTF
TRBD1	TRBJ2-1	-	13	TRBV6-2/TRBV6-3	TGTGCCAGCAGGGCAGGGGGATACAATGAGCAGTTCTTC	CASRAGGYNEQFF
TRBD1	TRBJ1-1	few	13	TRBV27	TGTGCCAGCAGAGGGGACAGGGTCACTGAAGCTTTCTTT	CASRGDRVTEAFF
-	TRBJ2-7	few	15	TRBV11-2	TGTGCCAGCAGCTTAGAGCGGGGGCCCTCCTACGAGCAGTACTTC	CASSLERGPSYEQYF
-	TRBJ1-4	many	13	TRBV2	TGTGCCGGCTCCCAGGGGTCTAATGAAAAACTGTTTTTT	CAGSQGSNEKLFF
-	TRBJ2-2	few	15	TRBV29-1	TGCAGCGTGCTACAGGGGAGAGGGGGGACCGGGGAGCTGTTTTTT	CSVLQGRGGTGELFF
TRBD1	TRBJ2-2	few	16	TRBV12-5	TGTGCTAGTGGTTTCCGGGCAGGGGGTAACACCGGGGAGCTGTTTTTT	CASGFRAGGNTGELFF